The 20 T cell receptor beta chains presented below share a single source sample, sequenced in a study of control samples from healthy donors and cancer patients. Generated by immunoSEQ multiplex PCR, the TCRdb table keeps only in-frame clones and is missing some. The sample contains about 110,000 clones, about 89% of which appear only once. Sequenced: blood. The receptors derive from a woman between 45 and 60 years old in good health.

The chain is built from TRBV5-5 and TRBJ1-4; D not certain. Per the germline V gene, CDR1 is SGHKS and CDR2 is YYEKEE (reference sequence). Trimming shortened V by 2 bases and J by 4 bases, and 9 bases separated the two germline ends. The CDR3 spans 14 residues. CDR3 sequence reads: CASSFFRDNEKLFF. In DNA, the CDR3 is TGTGCCAGCAGCTTCTTCAGAGATAATGAAAAACTGTTTTTT. The variable domain in full, with the rest retrieved from reference TRBV5-5 and TRBJ1-4, is DAGVTQSPTHLIKTRGQQVTLRCSPISGHKSVSWYQQVLGQGPQFIFQYYEKEERGRGNFPDRFSARQFPNYSSELNVNALLLGDSALYLCASSFFRDNEKLFFGSGTQLSVL.

The chain employs TRBV6-6 and TRBJ1-2; D possibly corresponds to TRBD1 (5 bases). The CDR3 has 13 residues. Trimming took off 7 bases at V and 8 bases at J, with 17 bases between the two ends. Germline CDR1 MNHNY, CDR2 SVGAGI (reference sequence). The CDR3 DNA sequence: TGTGCCAGCACCCCCACCGGGGGGGGAGGCTACACCTTC. Residues: CASTPTGGGGYTF.

This rearrangement joins TRBV7-3 to TRBJ2-7, with a possible D match to TRBD2 (6 bases). With 4 bases removed from V and 4 bases from J, the gap between germline ends came to 17 bases. Germline V lookup: CDR1 SGHTA, CDR2 FQGTGA. CDR3 length: 15 residues. In DNA, the CDR3 is TGTGCCAGCAGCTCGCCCGGGGGTCCCTTATACGAGCAGTACTTC. This sequence encodes CASSSPGGPLYEQYF.

CDR3 DNA: TGTGCCAGCAGCCCCATGGCTACGACCCAGTACTTC. The encoded protein is CASSPMATTQYF. The chain recombines TRBV12-3 or TRBV12-4 with TRBJ2-5; D is ambiguous. The CDR3 length is 12 residues. Trimming pared 6 bases from V and 7 bases from J, leaving 12 bases between.

CDR3 coding DNA: TGCAGTGCCTCACGAGGTGGCGGCTACACCTTC. Translation: CSASRGGGYTF. This chain joins TRBV20-1 and TRBJ1-2; D uncertain. The ends were cut back, 6 bases at V and 8 bases at J, with 13 bases in the middle. The CDR3 has 11 residues. Germline CDR1 and CDR2: DFQATT and SNEGSKA (reference sequence).

The chain employs TRBV18 and TRBJ2-6; 8 bases agree with TRBD1. CDR3 length: 17 amino acids. Germline V gives CDR1 KGHSH, CDR2 LQKENI. The J segment lost 0 bases and the V segment lost 7 bases, leaving 8 bases of the junction unmatched. DNA for the CDR3: TGTGCCAGCTTAGGGGACAGGTTAGCCTCTGGGGCCAACGTCCTGACTTTC. Protein: CASLGDRLASGANVLTF.

This chain connects TRBV6-1 to TRBJ1-2, with D hard to call. CDR1 MNHNS and CDR2 SASEGT come from the germline V gene. Trimming pared 2 bases from V and 5 bases from J, leaving 6 bases between. This CDR3 is built from 12 residues. CDR3 sequence reads: CASSESNYGYTF. CDR3 DNA sequence: TGTGCCAGCAGTGAAAGCAATTATGGCTACACCTTC.

CDR3: CASSLQGDTEAFF. DNA of the CDR3: TGTGCCAGCAGTTTACAGGGGGACACTGAAGCTTTCTTT. The chain recombines TRBV27 with TRBJ1-1; 7 bases match TRBD1. J gave up 3 bases and V 2 bases, and 0 bases lay outside the gene matches. The germline gives CDR1 MNHEY, CDR2 SMNVEV (reference sequence). The CDR3 sequence is 13 residues long.

The rearrangement joins TRBV5-1 to TRBJ1-4; D not resolved. The V end was cut by 4 bases, the J end by 13 bases, with 14 bases between. CDR1 is SGHRS, CDR2 YFSETQ, per germline. The CDR3 length is 12 residues. CDR3 DNA sequence: TGCGCCAGCAGCCCTATGGAGGGATCACTGTTTTTT. It specifies CASSPMEGSLFF.

The chain combines TRBV29-1 with TRBJ2-5, with TRBD2 matching 8 bases. The germline gives CDR1 SQVTM, CDR2 ANQGSEA. The CDR3 is 14 amino acids. The V segment lost 3 bases and the J segment 0 bases; nucleotides outside the gene matches: 3. The DNA for the CDR3 is TGCAGCGTTGAGTGGCGGGGGGACCAAGAGACCCAGTACTTC. It codes for CSVEWRGDQETQYF.

This CDR3 is CASSPEGQGGTEAFF. The CDR3 region has the DNA TGTGCCAGCAGCCCAGAGGGGCAGGGGGGGACTGAAGCTTTCTTT. The gene calls are TRBV7-8 and TRBJ1-1, with 7 bases lining up with TRBD1. Per the germline V gene, CDR1 is SGHVS and CDR2 is FQNEAQ. J was trimmed by 5 bases and V by 5 bases; bases with no gene match: 11. The CDR3 spans 15 residues.

This clone has just one count. The chain carries TRBV29-1 and TRBJ2-1, with D possibly TRBD2 on 6 matching bases. The CDR3 contains 13 residues. CDR1 and CDR2 from the germline V gene are SQVTM and ANQGSEA. The V and J ends lost 4 bases and 4 bases respectively, with 11 bases between them. CDR3 in DNA: TGCAGCGTTGGGGGGGTCGCGTACAATGAGCAGTTCTTC. This sequence encodes CSVGGVAYNEQFF.

The rearrangement links TRBV5-6 to TRBJ1-3, with D uncertain. Germline CDR1 SGHDT, CDR2 YYEEEE. The CDR3 consists of 15 residues. The germline V and J ends were trimmed by 0 bases and 1 base, with 8 bases remaining between them. This CDR3 reads CASSLGAGSGNTIYF. CDR3 in DNA: TGTGCCAGCAGCTTGGGGGCGGGATCTGGAAACACCATATATTTT.

The gene calls are TRBV18 and TRBJ2-1, with D hard to call. The germline V and J ends were trimmed by 3 bases and 7 bases, with 7 bases remaining between them. CDR1 and CDR2 (germline): KGHSH, LQKENI. CDR3 length: 12 amino acids. CDR3 amino acids: CASSPSRNEQFF. The CDR3, as DNA: TGTGCCAGCTCACCTAGCAGGAATGAGCAGTTCTTC.

The rearrangement links TRBV6-1 to TRBJ1-1, with D unclear. CDR1 is MNHNS and CDR2 is SASEGT in the germline V gene. The V end was cut by 2 bases, the J end by 7 bases, with 17 bases between. CDR3 size: 15 residues. The CDR3 DNA reads as TGTGCCAGCAGTGAATTTCCAGGCCCTTATGATGAAGCTTTCTTT. Encoded protein: CASSEFPGPYDEAFF.

The chain couples TRBV7-3 to TRBJ1-3, with a possible D match to TRBD1 (6 bases). Trimming removed 0 bases at V and 0 bases at J, with 9 bases between. This CDR3 comprises 16 residues. Germline CDR1 is SGHTA and CDR2 is FQGTGA. CDR3 nucleotide sequence: TGTGCCAGCAGCTTAACGGGACAACTCTCTGGAAACACCATATATTTT. Encoded protein: CASSLTGQLSGNTIYF.

The chain has TRBV30 and TRBJ2-5, with TRBD1 matching 8 bases. The V and J ends lost 3 bases and 7 bases, in that order; junction bases with no gene match: 7. The CDR3 covers 13 residues. CDR1 and CDR2 (germline): GTSNPN, SVGIG (reference sequence). Here the CDR3 DNA reads TGTGCCTGGAGCCGACAGGGGATAGGGACCCAGTACTTC. Amino acid sequence: CAWSRQGIGTQYF.

V and J are TRBV7-3 and TRBJ1-6; no firm D call. The CDR3 runs 13 residues. Per the germline V gene, CDR1 is SGHTA and CDR2 is FQGTGA. V dropped 5 bases and J dropped 7 bases, with 9 bases sitting between them. This CDR3 reads CASSQLLNSPLHF. As DNA, the CDR3 is TGTGCCAGCAGCCAGCTCTTAAATTCACCCCTCCACTTT.

This chain uses TRBV6-2 or TRBV6-3 with TRBJ2-3, with D unresolved. Germline V CDR1 and CDR2: MNHEY, SVGEGT. This CDR3 has 17 amino acids. Trimming took off 5 bases at V and 4 bases at J, with 22 bases between the two ends. The CDR3, as DNA: TGTGCCAGCAGTCAAAAAGGCGCCCGAAGTGGGGCAGATACGCAGTATTTT. It specifies CASSQKGARSGADTQYF.

The rearrangement links TRBV5-1 to TRBJ1-1; D gene unclear. The V end lost 0 bases, the J end lost 5 bases, and 2 bases lay between the germline ends. The CDR3 length is 11 residues. The germline V gene encodes CDR1 SGHRS and CDR2 YFSETQ. DNA of the CDR3: TGCGCCAGCAGCTTGGAAACTGAAGCTTTCTTT. It yields the protein CASSLETEAFF. Full variable domain (remainder filled in from reference TRBV5-1 and TRBJ1-1): KAGVTQTPRYLIKTRGQQVTLSCSPISGHRSVSWYQQTPGQGLQFLFEYFSETQRNKGNFPGRFSGRQFSNSRSEMNVSTLELGDSALYLCASSLETEAFFGQGTRLTVV.